The source of this T cell receptor (beta chain) is a study of patients and donors after allogeneic stem cell transplantation. The V gene's germline CDR1 is DFQATT and CDR2 SNEGSKA (reference sequence). V dropped 0 bases and J dropped 4 bases, with 13 bases sitting between them. The CDR3 spans 14 residues. TCRdb analysed the RT-PCR reads with MiXCR anew, one entry per CDR3 protein. The table shows some 880,000 distinct CDR3 sequences, with roughly 18% occurring only once. The source of this sequence is a human donor who was either an allogeneic HSCT recipient or a stem cell or donor lymphocyte infusion donor (not recorded which). It is not recorded whose cells these are; they may come from a transplant donor. Specimen: blood, either unsorted or a sorted T cell fraction (not recorded which). V gene TRBV20-1 combines with J gene TRBJ2-7, with TRBD1 as a possible D gene (5 bases). CDR3 in DNA: TGCAGTGCTAGAGAAGTACAGGTTATATACGAGCAGTACTTC. Amino acids: CSAREVQVIYEQYF.